This T cell receptor (beta chain) was profiled in a study of PD-1 blockade in classical Hodgkin lymphoma (dated by TCRdb to between 2020 and 2021). Regarding the complete study: Nivolumab dosing was 3 mg/kg intravenously every 2 weeks, continuing until either disease progression or unacceptable toxicity. The study used TCR beta sequencing and CyTOF to define a peripheral blood immune signature of response to PD-1 blockade in classical Hodgkin lymphoma. Points the paper makes about the study in general: Patients starting nivolumab less than 1 year after ASCT had lower diversity and were excluded from later analyses to avoid confounding by immune reconstitution. Trial patients achieving complete response had baseline diversity similar to newly diagnosed patients, whereas partial responders and progressors had significantly lower diversity. The study was limited to a single clinical trial cohort, and causes of repertoire differences, possibly disease activity or prior therapy, remained undefined. A significant rise by C4D1 was seen in CD4+ but not CD8+ TCR diversity (p=0.0027 vs p=0.16), with the rise being most apparent in complete responders (p=0.02). Baseline TCR diversity was reported to be lower in newly diagnosed patients than in healthy donors, and even lower in relapsed/refractory patients.

A note on this clone: Its recognized antigen is unknown. No base quality information exists; no much larger clone differs at one position.

V gives up 0 bases and J gives up 1 base, and the segment between their germline ends measures 10 bases. According to the germline V gene, CDR1 reads LGHNA and CDR2 reads YNFKEQ. Counted from cysteine to phenylalanine, this CDR3 has 16 amino acids. Solely the CDR3 DNA is kept, with 48 bases framed from the first base. The Qiagen DNeasy kit was used to extract genomic DNA both from unsorted PBMCs and from the negatively selected CD4+ and CD8+ fractions. Amplification of TCR beta CDR3 regions was done by immunoSEQ multiplex PCR with primers that anneal to V and J segments. Amplification bias was minimized using a synthetic immune receptor repertoire, and residual bias was removed computationally after sequencing. Regarding the original processing steps: Custom Python scripts were used to quantify repertoire diversity as the Shannon entropy index. Unsorted, CD4+ and CD8+ repertoires were analyzed separately, except for combined analyses in which CD4+ and CD8+ sequences were merged in silico. A clone was considered expanded if an increase in frequency of at least 2-fold after treatment relative to C1D1 was found, and a pseudocount of 0.5 was applied to clones undetected at baseline. Singleton clones were defined as clones with 0 or 1 copy at C1D1, and non-singleton clones were defined as clones with 2 or more copies. Clones expanded in unsorted samples were annotated as CD4+, CD8+ or unknown by matching protein sequences in sorted samples from the same patient. Diversity changes from C1D1 to C4D1 were tested in paired samples using Wilcoxon tests. In its TCRdb copy, this immuneACCESS table keeps in-frame sequences only and misses some clones. Where compared with another copy, unresolved V genes explain less than half of these, and the others have no known cause. V and J calls plus clone size are reproduced from that table; the DNA served to infer D and trimming. The sample table records fewer than 10,000 clones; over 80% of these occur just once. The ten largest make up over 40% of the sample.

In the paper's terms, the time point label means: cycle 4 day 1 (C4D1), after about 6 weeks of nivolumab. All trial patients had relapsed after autologous stem cell transplantation, with cohorts A, B and C differing in prior brentuximab vedotin exposure. The trial cohort was composed of 56 patients with relapsed/refractory classical Hodgkin lymphoma, for whom complete response, partial response or progressive disease was recorded as best overall response. Trial patients were treated with single-agent nivolumab in the multi-cohort phase II CheckMate 205 trial. An independent review committee assessed best overall response using the 2007 International Working Group response criteria. PBMCs from the trial were collected at three points: immediately before nivolumab initiation (C1D1), and during therapy at cycle 2 day 1 and cycle 4 day 1. Peripheral blood was collected in 8 mL Vacutainer Cell Preparation Tubes, from which PBMCs were isolated by centrifugation and then cryopreserved.

The sample consisted of peripheral blood mononuclear cells (PBMCs), taken before the fourth cycle of nivolumab. The sequence was collected from a human donor with classical Hodgkin lymphoma. This sequence uses TRBV4-2 and TRBJ2-1, with no D gene named confidently. Read as DNA, the sequence is TGTGCCAGCAGCCAAGAACCCAAGATATCCTACAATGAGCAGTTCTTC. It specifies CASSQEPKISYNEQFF.